This TCR beta chain was sequenced for a study of CD8 T cells in ankylosing spondylitis. General study findings and limits: In ankylosing spondylitis patients, matched synovial fluid reportedly showed significant enrichment of disease-linked clones. There were earlier reports of some motif variants in reactive arthritis synovial fluid and blood.

Quantitative 5'-RACE with molecular barcodes produced the TCR beta libraries. TCRdb reanalysed the 5' RACE reads using MiXCR and keeps one entry per CDR3 protein. The sample lists roughly 86,000 distinct CDR3 sequences; roughly 10% were seen once. CDR1 and CDR2 from the germline V gene are SGHKS and YYEKEE (reference sequence). The length of the CDR3 is 12 residues. V lost 4 bases and J 6 bases, leaving 8 bases between the germline ends. This clonotype was seen a handful of times. Its antigen remains unknown. A much larger clone lies a single base off, so this may be a read error. Sequenced sample: blood, either unsorted or a sorted T cell fraction (not recorded which). The sequence was collected from a male donor with ankylosing spondylitis or in good health (not recorded which). J is TRBJ1-5 and V is TRBV5-5; no definite D call. The CDR3 loop is CASSAGSQPQHF. The CDR3 nucleotides read TGTGCCAGCAGCGCGGGGAGTCAGCCCCAGCATTTT.